The 2 T cell receptor beta chains given below trace back to one sample, sequenced in a study of T cell changes during pregnancy in multiple sclerosis. Clones were sequenced by immunoSEQ multiplex PCR, and TCRdb holds only the in-frame ones, with some missing. Of around 57,000 clones listed, approximately 92% are singletons. Sequenced here: CD4+ T cells from peripheral blood mononuclear cells, sampled after pregnancy. These receptors all stem from a female donor in good health, enrolled as a control in a pregnancy study.

This clone was detected only a few times. The chain joins TRBV7-2 to TRBJ1-2, with D unclear. V was trimmed by 1 base and J by 8 bases, leaving 11 bases between them. The CDR3 length is 13 residues. Germline V CDR1 and CDR2: SGHTA, FQGNSA. The CDR3 spells CASSLGREMGYTF. CDR3 sequence (DNA): TGTGCCAGCAGCTTAGGACGGGAAATGGGCTACACCTTC.

The rearrangement joins TRBV30 to TRBJ1-2; 7 positions match TRBD1. The CDR3 totals 13 residues. Trimming cost V 3 bases and J 3 bases; bases outside gene matches: 4. CDR1 and CDR2 from the germline V gene are GTSNPN and SVGIG (reference sequence). CDR3: CAWSRGTDYGYTF. The CDR3, as DNA: TGTGCCTGGAGCCGGGGGACAGACTATGGCTACACCTTC.